Listed below are T cell receptor beta chains from one sample, sequenced in a study of identical twins. One entry per CDR3 protein results from TCRdb running MiXCR on the 5' RACE reads. The data show approximately 94,000 distinct CDR3 sequences, under 6.5% seen once. Sequencing input: memory T cells sorted from blood. Receptors were obtained from a woman aged 45 to 65 in good health. The CDR3 runs from the conserved cysteine through the conserved F or W. The D gene is left open where the match is weak. The size entry is marked missing in some rows and otherwise reads once, few, many or a size class.

>TRBJ2-1|NA|11|many|TRBV12-3/TRBV12-4
TGTGCCAGCAGTGTAACCGATGAGCAGTTCTTC
CASSVTDEQFF
>TRBJ1-2|NA|15|many|TRBV4-1
TGCGCCAGCAGCCAAGATTATACGCTAAACTATGGCTACACCTTC
CASSQDYTLNYGYTF
>TRBJ1-3|NA|17|many|TRBV4-1
TGCGCCAGCAGCCAAGATCCACCGGCTAATTCTGGAAACACCATATATTTT
CASSQDPPANSGNTIYF
>TRBJ2-1|NA|13|NA|TRBV3-1
TGTGCCAGCAGCCAAGACGGTATGGGTGAGCAGTTCTTC
CASSQDGMGEQFF
>TRBJ1-4|NA|14|many|TRBV29-1
TGCAGCGTTGAAGTGAGGGGGATGGATGAAAAACTGTTTTTT
CSVEVRGMDEKLFF
>TRBJ1-2|NA|14|many|TRBV7-6
TGTGCCAGCAGCTTAGAAGTCACTGAGGGAGGCTACACCTTC
CASSLEVTEGGYTF
>TRBJ2-6|NA|15|few|TRBV24-1
TGTGCCACCAGTGATTTCTCCTCTGGGGCCAACGTCCTGACTTTC
CATSDFSSGANVLTF
>TRBJ2-2|NA|15|many|TRBV4-1
TGCGCCAGCAGCCAACCACAGGGAAACACCGGGGAGCTGTTTTTT
CASSQPQGNTGELFF
>TRBJ2-1|NA|15|many|TRBV6-4
TGTGCCAGCAGTGTAGGGGCTGAAAGGTACAATGAGCAGTTCTTC
CASSVGAERYNEQFF
>TRBJ2-1|NA|14|NA|TRBV5-6
TGTGCCAGCAGCTTGGTGGAGGGAAGGAATGAGCAGTTCTTC
CASSLVEGRNEQFF
>TRBJ1-2|NA|16|many|TRBV4-1
TGCGCCAGCAGCCATGGTCTTTCAAGGCTGATGTATGGCTACACCTTC
CASSHGLSRLMYGYTF
>TRBJ1-5|NA|16|many|TRBV12-3/TRBV12-4
TGTGCCAGCAGCACACTGGGGGGACGAAGGGGGCAGCCCCAGCATTTT
CASSTLGGRRGQPQHF
>TRBJ1-4|TRBD1|14|few|TRBV12-3/TRBV12-4
TGTGCCAGCAGTCCCCGACAGGGAGTTGAAAAACTGTTTTTT
CASSPRQGVEKLFF
>TRBJ1-2|TRBD1|13|many|TRBV11-2
TGTGCCAGCAGCGACCAGGGGGGTTATGGCTACACCTTC
CASSDQGGYGYTF
>TRBJ2-3|NA|12|many|TRBV6-5
TGTGCCAGCAGGGACCCTACAGATACGCAGTATTTT
CASRDPTDTQYF
>TRBJ2-1|NA|15|many|TRBV20-1
TGCAGTGCTTGGGACCCGGGCCGGGGAAGGAATGAGCAGTTCTTC
CSAWDPGRGRNEQFF
>TRBJ1-5|TRBD1|16|many|TRBV6-5
TGTGCCAGCAGTTACTCGTGGACAGGAGGGGGGCAGCCCCAGCATTTT
CASSYSWTGGGQPQHF
>TRBJ1-4|NA|16|many|TRBV5-5
TGTGCCAGCAGCTTGGCGGGGTCCCCAACTAATGAAAAACTGTTTTTT
CASSLAGSPTNEKLFF
>TRBJ2-2|NA|17|many|TRBV2
TGTGCCAGTCGGGTCCATGAGTCAGACGCGAACACCGGGGAGCTGTTTTTT
CASRVHESDANTGELFF
>TRBJ1-1|NA|11|many|TRBV12-3/TRBV12-4
TGTGCCAGCAGTTTGAGGGAAAAAGCTTTCTTT
CASSLREKAFF
>TRBJ2-1|TRBD2|17|NA|TRBV20-1
TGCAGTGCTAGTGCTAGCGGGACGATTAACTCCTACAATGAGCAGTTCTTC
CSASASGTINSYNEQFF
>TRBJ1-5|NA|13|many|TRBV5-4
TGTGCCAGCAGCCGACGGGAGGGGCAGCCCCAGCATTTT
CASSRREGQPQHF
>TRBJ2-3|TRBD2|16|many|TRBV14
TGTGCCAGCAGCCAAGATAGACTAGCAGGCACAGATACGCAGTATTTT
CASSQDRLAGTDTQYF